This T cell receptor beta chain was retrieved from a study of cytomegalovirus exposure and HLA in healthy donors. Study summary: From about 179 million T cells, an earlier analysis saw roughly 110 million unique TCR beta sequences.

Germline V lookup: CDR1 LNHDA, CDR2 SQIVND (reference sequence). V shed 5 bases and J 5 bases; nucleotides not matched to a gene: 3. CDR3 length: 13 amino acids. Notes on this clone: Its specificity is unknown.

Use of 60 Vbeta and 13 Jbeta primers characterized the PCR. The method was immunoSEQ multiplex PCR; TCRdb's version includes in-frame clones alone and lacks a portion of them. The data hold 100,000 to 150,000 clones, with approximately 82% observed a single time. Study observations and caveats: By HLA locus, TCR association rates varied in a later analysis, with DRB1 showing the most and HLA-C the fewest. A later analysis found that most CMV-associated TCR beta chains appeared HLA-restricted. Cytomegalovirus association was listed for about 150 TCR beta chains.

The sample was PBMCs. The clonotype was recovered from a man between 18 and 29 years old in good health and CMV-seropositive. The V call is TRBV19, the J call TRBJ2-7, with TRBD1 matching 10 bases. The chain's CDR3 is CASSQDRGNEQYF. CDR3 sequence (DNA): TGTGCCAGTAGTCAGGACAGGGGGAACGAGCAGTACTTC.